These 23 T cell receptor beta chains originate from one sample sequenced in a study of response to subunit inactivated influenza vaccine. Using its own MiXCR run on the RT-PCR reads, TCRdb lists one record per CDR3 protein. The table has fewer than 600,000 distinct CDR3 sequences, roughly 7.6% seen once; the top ten hold approximately 14%. The source material was PBMCs from blood, sampled about 23 months after vaccination. Receptors were obtained from a man in his fifties or sixties who received an inactivated influenza vaccine.

Many counts were recorded for this clonotype. CDR3 DNA: TGTGCCAGCAGTCCTAGGATCGGGACTAGCGGAGCCTACGAGCAGTACTTC. Its translation is CASSPRIGTSGAYEQYF. The chain couples TRBV25-1 to TRBJ2-7, with TRBD2 matching over 11 bases. V was pared by 5 bases and J by 2 bases, with 11 bases of the junction left unmatched. The CDR3 is 17 amino acids. Germline-derived CDR1 and CDR2 are MGHDK and SYGVNS.

At least ten counts were recorded for this clonotype. V gene TRBV5-1 combines with J gene TRBJ2-2, with D perhaps assigned TRBD1 or TRBD2 (6 bases each). Looked up from germline, CDR1 is SGHRS and CDR2 is YFSETQ. This CDR3 region has 11 residues. Trimming stripped 6 bases from V and 8 bases from J, with 8 bases between. The CDR3 nucleotides are TGCGCCAGCACGGGGGCTGGGGAGCTGTTTTTT. This translates into CASTGAGELFF.

This clonotype was observed a few times. J is TRBJ1-5 and V is TRBV20-1, with D possibly TRBD1 on 6 matching bases. Germline-derived CDR1 and CDR2 are DFQATT and SNEGSKA (reference sequence). V was cut by 0 bases and J by 6 bases, with 21 bases left in between. The CDR3 totals 17 residues. CDR3 residues: CSARDGSPAGAGQPQHF. In DNA form, the CDR3 reads TGCAGTGCTAGAGATGGGTCCCCGGCGGGGGCCGGTCAGCCCCAGCATTTT.

Comment on this clonotype: The CDR3 ends on some other residue instead of the conserved phenylalanine or tryptophan, so this is likely a read error. J is TRBJ2-1 and V is TRBV14; D is tentatively TRBD1 or TRBD2 (5 bases each). V was trimmed by 4 bases and J by 4 bases, leaving 14 bases between them. CDR3 length: 15 amino acids. Germline loops: CDR1 SGHDN, CDR2 FVKESK. This CDR3 is CASSPGTPGYNEQFY. CDR3 DNA sequence: TGTGCCAGCAGCCCCGGGACCCCCGGGTACAATGAGCAGTTCTAC.

This clonotype came up a few times. The V gene is TRBV10-3, the J gene TRBJ2-1; the match to TRBD2 covers 10 bases. The trim removed 11 bases at V and 4 bases at J, leaving 20 bases unmatched. CDR1 and CDR2 from the germline V gene are ENHRY and SYGVKD. CDR3 length equals 18 residues. The chain's CDR3 is CAATSPYSGGGPYNEQFF. DNA of the CDR3: TGTGCCGCGACCAGCCCCTACAGCGGGGGGGGCCCATACAATGAGCAGTTCTTC.

This chain joins TRBV20-1 and TRBJ2-7; 14 bases map to TRBD2. Germline loops: CDR1 DFQATT, CDR2 SNEGSKA (reference sequence). The CDR3 totals 16 residues. Unmatched junction bases numbered 8, after V lost 5 bases and J lost 2 bases. The CDR3 region has the DNA TGCAGTGCTCCTTCCGGACTAGCGGGAGGTACCTACGAGCAGTACTTC. Encoded protein: CSAPSGLAGGTYEQYF.

This clonotype came up a few times. The chain combines TRBV7-6 with TRBJ1-1; D unresolved. This CDR3 has 13 amino acids. Germline V CDR1 and CDR2: SGHVS, FNYEAQ. V lost 5 bases, J lost 4 bases, and 11 bases lay in between. The CDR3 reads CASSRTFGTEAFF. Here the CDR3 DNA reads TGTGCCAGCAGCCGGACGTTCGGCACTGAAGCTTTCTTT.

This clonotype was detected ten times or more. The chain has TRBV11-2 and TRBJ2-1; a possible D gene is TRBD2 (5 bases). The germline V gene encodes CDR1 SGHAT and CDR2 FQNNGV. The ends were cut back, 7 bases at V and 5 bases at J, with 12 bases in the middle. There are 13 residues in the CDR3. As DNA, the CDR3 is TGTGCCAGCATCCACGGGATGGACAATGAGCAGTTCTTC. Encoded protein: CASIHGMDNEQFF. The full variable domain, its missing parts supplied by reference TRBV11-2 and TRBJ2-1, is EAGVAQSPRYKIIEKRQSVAFWCNPISGHATLYWYQQILGQGPKLLIQFQNNGVVDDSQLPKDRFSAERLKGVDSTLKIQPAKLEDSAVYLCASIHGMDNEQFFGPGTRLTVL.

This chain joins TRBV12-3 or TRBV12-4 and TRBJ2-3; D not certain. The CDR3 totals 16 residues. Trimming removed 5 bases at V and 2 bases at J, with 17 bases between. CDR3 region: CASSPNTVRATDTQYF. CDR3 DNA: TGTGCCAGCAGTCCGAATACCGTTCGGGCCACAGATACGCAGTATTTT.

This clonotype has just a few counts. The J gene is TRBJ1-2, the V gene TRBV6-5, with D uncertain. Germline CDR1 MNHEY, CDR2 SVGAGI. The V and J ends lost 0 bases and 7 bases respectively, with 9 bases between them. CDR3 length: 13 residues. The CDR3 bases are TGTGCCAGCAGTTACTCCGTCTATGGTGGCTACACCTTC. Translating gives CASSYSVYGGYTF.

The chain joins TRBV20-1 to TRBJ2-5; D is perhaps TRBD1 or TRBD2 (6 bases each). With 5 bases removed from V and 3 bases from J, the gap between germline ends came to 16 bases. This CDR3 contains 14 residues. The germline V gene encodes CDR1 DFQATT and CDR2 SNEGSKA (reference sequence). As DNA, the CDR3 is TGCAGTGCTCCCACTACCGGGGGCAAAGAGACCCAGTACTTC. Amino acids: CSAPTTGGKETQYF.

This clonotype was recorded many times. This CDR3 is CASSARGSQETQYF. The CDR3 bases are TGCGCCAGCAGCGCCCGCGGGTCCCAAGAGACCCAGTACTTC. This sequence joins TRBV5-1 and TRBJ2-5; a weak D match, TRBD2 (5 bases). Trimming took 4 bases from V and 1 from J, leaving 11 bases between them. The CDR3 length is 14 residues. Germline assignment: CDR1 SGHRS and CDR2 YFSETQ.

A few counts support this clonotype. The chain recombines TRBV9 with TRBJ2-3, with D perhaps TRBD1 (5 bases). The germline V gene has CDR1 SGDLS and CDR2 YYNGEE. The length of the CDR3 is 17 residues. V lost 4 bases to trimming and J lost 0 bases, with 18 bases between them. The CDR3, as DNA: TGTGCCAGCAGCATCTATACAGGTACCGCTAGCACAGATACGCAGTATTTT. It is translated as CASSIYTGTASTDTQYF.

This clonotype was recorded many times. The CDR3 is CAWSITGDEQYF. The CDR3 bases are TGTGCCTGGAGTATTACAGGGGATGAGCAGTACTTC. The V call is TRBV30, the J call TRBJ2-7; 7 bases are shared with TRBD1. The junction had 5 bases not matched to a gene; V was cut back by 2 bases and J by 7 bases. There are 12 residues in the CDR3. From germline, CDR1 is GTSNPN and CDR2 SVGIG (reference sequence).

This clonotype was recorded many times. This chain joins TRBV5-6 and TRBJ2-1; TRBD2 aligns across 9 bases. The V and J ends lost 3 bases and 4 bases, in that order; junction bases with no gene match: 8. From germline, CDR1 is SGHDT and CDR2 YYEEEE. The CDR3 length is 16 residues. The CDR3: CASSSRAGGIYNEQFF. As DNA, the CDR3 is TGTGCCAGCAGCTCAAGAGCGGGAGGCATTTACAATGAGCAGTTCTTC.

There are many counts of this clonotype. CDR3: CASSLGGRPGTGELFF. Written as DNA, the CDR3 is TGTGCCAGCAGCTTAGGTGGGCGACCCGGGACCGGGGAGCTGTTTTTT. V and J are TRBV7-2 and TRBJ2-2; D not resolved. CDR1 SGHTA and CDR2 FQGNSA come from the germline V gene. This CDR3 contains 16 residues. V was shortened by 1 base and J by 5 bases, with 14 bases between the two germline ends.

This clonotype has a handful of counts. The chain links TRBV10-3 to TRBJ2-1, with TRBD1 as a possible D gene (5 bases). The CDR3 spans 15 residues. The germline V gene has CDR1 ENHRY and CDR2 SYGVKD. V dropped 4 bases and J dropped 4 bases, with 14 bases sitting between them. The chain's CDR3 is CAISADRTKYNEQFF. For the CDR3, the DNA is TGTGCCATCAGTGCAGACAGAACCAAATACAATGAGCAGTTCTTC.

This clonotype was seen ten or more times. CDR3 nucleotides: TGTGCCAGCAGACAGCTCCGGGCCGCTCGAGATACGCAGTATTTT. Residues: CASRQLRAARDTQYF. This sequence joins TRBV6-1 and TRBJ2-3; no firm D call. Trimming cost V 6 bases and J 5 bases, with 18 bases left between them. CDR1 and CDR2 from the germline V gene are MNHNS and SASEGT. CDR3 size: 15 residues.

Many counts were recorded for this clonotype. This sequence joins TRBV28 and TRBJ2-7; 9 bases agree with TRBD1. The length of the CDR3 is 15 residues. Trimming at V came to 4 bases and at J to 2 bases, leaving 6 bases not matched to a gene. Germline CDR1 reads MDHEN; CDR2 reads SYDVKM. The CDR3 nucleotides read TGTGCCAGCAGTTACCCAGACAGGGGGACCTACGAGCAGTACTTC. It yields the protein CASSYPDRGTYEQYF.

In the case of this clonotype: At one end, the junction sequence differs from germline, possibly due to a read error. The chain carries TRBV20-1 and TRBJ2-4; D possibly corresponds to TRBD1 (6 bases). Germline values: CDR1 DFQATT, CDR2 SNEGSKA (reference sequence). The CDR3 is made up of 12 amino acids. The CDR3 protein is CSARNRPGHLIF. The CDR3 bases are TGCAGTGCTAGGAATCGTCCGGGACACTTAATATTC.

This clonotype has more than one count but fewer than ten. The chain uses TRBV5-1 and TRBJ2-7; the match to TRBD2 covers 7 bases. V trimming: 2 bases; J trimming: 5 bases; junction bases outside the gene matches: 7. There are 14 residues in the CDR3. Germline CDR1 reads SGHRS; CDR2 reads YFSETQ. The CDR3 reads CASSLSSGLNEQYF. For the CDR3, the DNA is TGCGCCAGCAGCTTAAGTAGCGGGTTAAACGAGCAGTACTTC.

This clonotype was seen at least ten times. This chain links TRBV12-3 or TRBV12-4 with TRBJ2-2; D unresolved. With 4 bases removed from V and 1 base from J, the gap between germline ends came to 10 bases. The CDR3 has 15 amino acids. Here the CDR3 DNA reads TGTGCCAGCAGTTCCCCTACTTGGAACACCGGGGAGCTGTTTTTT. Its translation: CASSSPTWNTGELFF.

This clonotype has just a few counts. The chain recombines TRBV24-1 with TRBJ2-3; 15 positions match TRBD2. J gave up 3 bases and V 5 bases, and 8 bases lay outside the gene matches. The CDR3 has 18 amino acids. Germline loops: CDR1 KGHDR, CDR2 SFDVKD. DNA for the CDR3: TGTGCCACCAGTGCTTGGACTAGCGGGAGGGCCGGTACAGATACGCAGTATTTT. It is translated as CATSAWTSGRAGTDTQYF.